There are a few counts of the clone carrying this T cell receptor beta chain. Antigen unknown. These data are taken from a study of T cells in Graves' hyperthyroidism and ophthalmopathy. The study's findings and limits: Most thyroid clonotypes expanded above 0.001 were also detected in blood.

This CDR3 spans 16 amino acids. Trimming stripped 5 bases from V and 3 bases from J, with 19 bases between. From germline, CDR1 is SGHAT and CDR2 FQNNGV. There were TCR beta CDR3 regions amplified from RNA transcripts. Using the HTBI primer set, a first-round RT-PCR was run on the TCR CDR3. TCRdb fed the multiplex PCR reads into MiXCR, producing one record per CDR3 protein. The table lists approximately 620,000 distinct CDR3 sequences, more than 15% of them singletons, with roughly 3% in the top ten. Thyroid ultrasound, orbital computed tomography, clinical symptoms, and serum thyroxine and TRAb underpinned diagnoses.

The V call is TRBV11-2, the J call TRBJ1-2, with D perhaps TRBD1 (6 bases). This clonotype was sampled from a middle-aged woman with Graves' ophthalmopathy. Sequenced sample: blood. CDR3 in amino acids: CASSPSGQGWDYGYTF. Here the CDR3 DNA reads TGTGCCAGCAGCCCCAGTGGGCAGGGGTGGGACTATGGCTACACCTTC.